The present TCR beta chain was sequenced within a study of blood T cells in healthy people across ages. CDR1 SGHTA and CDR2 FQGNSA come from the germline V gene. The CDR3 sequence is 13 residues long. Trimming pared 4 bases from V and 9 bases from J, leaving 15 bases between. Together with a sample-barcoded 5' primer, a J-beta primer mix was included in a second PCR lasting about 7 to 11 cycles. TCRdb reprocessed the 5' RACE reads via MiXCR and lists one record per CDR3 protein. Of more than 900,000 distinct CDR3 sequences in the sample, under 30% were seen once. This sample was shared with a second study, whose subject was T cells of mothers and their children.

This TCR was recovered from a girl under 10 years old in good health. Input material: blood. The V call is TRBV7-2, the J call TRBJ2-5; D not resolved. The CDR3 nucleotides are TGTGCCAGCAGCTCATCTCGAGGCGCGGCCCAGTACTTC. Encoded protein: CASSSSRGAAQYF.